The clone carrying this T cell receptor beta chain was seen repeatedly, ten times or more. Its specificity is not known. The record originates from a study of neurological immune-mediated disorders. Study conclusions and caveats: Phylogenetically, 18 of 34 multiple sclerosis patients' repertoires fell into one related-CDR3 cluster, a possible signature. HTLV-1-associated myelopathy led in TCR clonal expansion, while multiple sclerosis ranked lowest, below healthy controls.

CDR3 size: 12 residues. V gave up 5 bases and J gave up 4 bases, with 12 bases separating them. Germline values: CDR1 DFQATT, CDR2 SNEGSKA (reference sequence). Every sequencing run gave over 190 million TCR-beta sequences, taken from 15-18 subjects. TCRdb reprocessed the 5' RACE reads with MiXCR, giving one entry per CDR3 protein. The sample shows tens of thousands of distinct CDR3 sequences, just over 2.5% of them seen only once. PBMCs numbering 2 million and stored at -80 C yielded the unsorted libraries. The receptor was isolated from a woman in her twenties or thirties with multiple sclerosis. The sequenced sample was PBMCs. The J gene is TRBJ2-7, the V gene TRBV20-1, with D possibly TRBD1 on 6 matching bases. The CDR3 region is CSARTEIYEQYF. CDR3 nucleotides: TGCAGTGCTCGGACAGAGATTTACGAGCAGTACTTC.